These T cell receptor beta chains were read from a single sample in a study of cytomegalovirus exposure and HLA in healthy donors. Only in-frame clones appear in the TCRdb table, and some are missing; sequencing was by immunoSEQ multiplex PCR. This sample has approximately 190,000 clones, with roughly 80% found just once. Sequenced: PBMCs. The receptor source for this set is a woman younger than 35 in good health and CMV-seronegative. Both conserved end residues are part of each CDR3. D genes are given only for firm matches. The size of a clone is reported for some rows only, either as once, few or many, or as a class for expanded clones.

D	V	size	J	CDR3	DNA
-	TRBV6-1	-	TRBJ2-2	CASSGPEVSGELFF	TGTGCCAGCAGTGGCCCAGAAGTCTCCGGGGAGCTGTTTTTT
-	TRBV5-1	-	TRBJ2-1	CASRGLSPQNEQFF	TGCGCCAGCAGAGGACTCTCTCCCCAGAATGAGCAGTTCTTC
TRBD2	TRBV29-1	-	TRBJ2-7	CSASGTSGRADNEQYF	TGCAGCGCCAGCGGGACTAGCGGGAGGGCCGACAACGAGCAGTACTTC
-	TRBV19	-	TRBJ1-5	CASSMGPGGNQPQHF	TGTGCCAGTAGTATGGGCCCGGGGGGGAATCAGCCCCAGCATTTT
TRBD1	TRBV19	-	TRBJ2-7	CASSLDRRYHEQYF	TGTGCCAGTAGTTTGGACAGGAGGTACCACGAGCAGTACTTC
-	TRBV27	-	TRBJ1-6	CASSLSGEFSPLHF	TGTGCCAGCAGTTTATCCGGGGAGTTTTCACCCCTCCACTTT
TRBD1	TRBV30	-	TRBJ2-5	CAWGGQGATETQYF	TGTGCCTGGGGGGGACAGGGGGCGACGGAGACCCAGTACTTC
-	TRBV7-9	-	TRBJ1-1	CASSSSRGGDTEAFF	TGTGCCAGCAGCTCTTCCCGGGGGGGGGACACTGAAGCTTTCTTT
-	TRBV11-2	-	TRBJ2-1	CASRRRGANEQFF	TGTGCCAGCAGACGACGGGGGGCCAATGAGCAGTTCTTC
-	TRBV27	-	TRBJ1-2	CASRQFQGWDGYTF	TGTGCCAGCAGACAGTTCCAGGGGTGGGATGGCTACACCTTC
-	TRBV18	-	TRBJ2-1	CASSPRGYDSNEQFF	TGTGCCAGCTCACCCAGGGGTTATGATAGCAATGAGCAGTTCTTC
-	TRBV10-3	-	TRBJ2-7	CAISDLQDSEQYF	TGTGCCATCAGTGACCTTCAAGACTCCGAGCAGTACTTC
TRBD1	TRBV28	few	TRBJ1-5	CASSPLGQPSNQPQHF	TGTGCCAGCAGCCCACTGGGACAGCCAAGCAATCAGCCCCAGCATTTT
TRBD1	TRBV7-6	-	TRBJ1-2	CASSSGQAYNYGYTF	TGTGCCAGCAGCTCCGGACAGGCCTATAACTATGGCTACACCTTC
TRBD1	TRBV5-1	few	TRBJ1-1	CASSLVQGRGNTEAFF	TGCGCCAGCAGCTTGGTACAGGGGCGGGGAAACACTGAAGCTTTCTTT
TRBD1	TRBV5-1	-	TRBJ1-2	CASSLRTGDGYTF	TGCGCCAGCAGCTTGAGGACAGGGGATGGCTACACCTTC
TRBD1	TRBV28	few	TRBJ2-5	CASSFRDRGLPSEGVRETQYF	TGTGCCAGCAGTTTCCGGGACAGGGGGCTGCCTAGCGAAGGGGTACGAGAGACCCAGTACTTC
TRBD1	TRBV2	-	TRBJ1-1	CAISQGAVRKEAFF	TGTGCCATATCTCAGGGGGCGGTGAGGAAGGAAGCTTTCTTT
-	TRBV27	-	TRBJ1-5	CASSPMSVVSNQPQHF	TGTGCCAGCAGTCCAATGTCGGTAGTTTCCAATCAGCCCCAGCATTTT
-	TRBV15	-	TRBJ1-6	CATSMDSFNSPLHF	TGTGCCACCAGCATGGACAGCTTTAATTCACCCCTCCACTTT
-	TRBV4-1	-	TRBJ2-7	CASSQGDRTYEQYF	TGCGCCAGCAGCCAAGGAGACAGGACCTACGAGCAGTACTTC
TRBD1	TRBV25-1	-	TRBJ2-7	CASSDWTGDEQYF	TGTGCCAGCAGTGACTGGACAGGGGACGAGCAGTACTTC
-	TRBV21-1	-	TRBJ1-2	CASSKTGGNYGYTF	TGTGCCAGCAGCAAAACAGGTGGAAACTATGGCTACACCTTC
-	TRBV2	-	TRBJ2-1	CASSEGFSVRSSYNEQFF	TGTGCCAGCAGTGAAGGGTTTAGCGTTAGGAGCTCCTACAATGAGCAGTTCTTC
-	TRBV9	-	TRBJ2-2	CASSARTGTGELFF	TGTGCCAGCAGCGCCCGGACTGGCACCGGGGAGCTGTTTTTT
-	TRBV4-2	few	TRBJ2-2	CASSPGLINTGELFF	TGTGCCAGCAGTCCCGGACTTATAAACACCGGGGAGCTGTTTTTT
TRBD2	TRBV5-4	few	TRBJ2-6	CASSLEGLAARGGANVLTF	TGTGCCAGCAGCTTGGAGGGACTAGCGGCCAGGGGGGGGGCCAACGTCCTGACTTTC
-	TRBV5-6	-	TRBJ2-3	CASSLVQRTSTDTQYF	TGTGCCAGCAGCTTGGTCCAGCGGACTAGCACAGATACGCAGTATTTT
-	TRBV7-3	-	TRBJ1-1	CASSLGQNTEAFF	TGTGCCAGCAGCTTAGGGCAGAACACTGAAGCTTTCTTT
-	TRBV28	-	TRBJ1-6	CASSPFIAAEPLHF	TGTGCCAGCAGTCCCTTTATTGCCGCAGAACCCCTCCACTTT
TRBD2	TRBV5-3	-	TRBJ2-1	CARSLPGLAINEQFF	TGTGCCAGAAGCTTGCCGGGACTAGCCATCAATGAGCAGTTCTTC
-	TRBV10-3	-	TRBJ1-5	CAISEYSSNQPQHF	TGTGCCATCAGTGAGTACAGCAGCAATCAGCCCCAGCATTTT
-	TRBV5-1	-	TRBJ1-1	CASSLDRLNTEAFF	TGCGCCAGCAGCTTGGACAGGTTGAACACTGAAGCTTTCTTT
-	TRBV6-6	-	TRBJ1-5	CASTQRRGSNQPQHF	TGTGCCAGCACCCAAAGGAGGGGTAGCAATCAGCCCCAGCATTTT
-	TRBV2	-	TRBJ2-7	CASSQQGSYEQYF	TGTGCCAGCAGTCAACAGGGTAGTTACGAGCAGTACTTC
TRBD1	TRBV6-5	-	TRBJ1-2	CASSLGQGLFGYTF	TGTGCCAGCAGCTTGGGACAGGGGCTTTTTGGCTACACCTTC
TRBD1	TRBV4-2	-	TRBJ1-1	CASSQVGQGDTEAFF	TGTGCCAGCAGCCAAGTGGGGCAGGGGGACACTGAAGCTTTCTTT
TRBD1	TRBV19	-	TRBJ2-7	CASSQTGSPYEQYF	TGTGCCAGTAGTCAGACAGGGTCTCCCTACGAGCAGTACTTC
-	TRBV30	-	TRBJ2-3	CACSSAWGTHTDTQYF	TGTGCCTGCTCCTCGGCCTGGGGCACACACACAGATACGCAGTATTTT
-	TRBV5-1	-	TRBJ2-5	CASSLQGKETQYF	TGCGCCAGCAGCTTACAGGGAAAAGAGACCCAGTACTTC
TRBD2	TRBV29-1	-	TRBJ2-1	CSVDVPGLGNEQFF	TGCAGCGTTGACGTCCCGGGACTAGGGAATGAGCAGTTCTTC
TRBD2	TRBV6-6	-	TRBJ2-5	CASSYTSGGARETQYF	TGTGCCAGCAGTTATACTAGCGGGGGGGCTAGAGAGACCCAGTACTTC
-	TRBV27	-	TRBJ1-5	CASSPVAGLSNQPQHF	TGTGCCAGCAGTCCGGTCGCAGGGCTGAGCAATCAGCCCCAGCATTTT
TRBD2	TRBV10-1	-	TRBJ2-1	CANKLAGLGNEQFF	TGCGCCAACAAACTAGCGGGCCTCGGCAATGAGCAGTTCTTC
TRBD1	TRBV18	-	TRBJ1-4	CASSPFDRAEKLFF	TGTGCCAGCTCACCATTCGACAGGGCTGAAAAACTGTTTTTT